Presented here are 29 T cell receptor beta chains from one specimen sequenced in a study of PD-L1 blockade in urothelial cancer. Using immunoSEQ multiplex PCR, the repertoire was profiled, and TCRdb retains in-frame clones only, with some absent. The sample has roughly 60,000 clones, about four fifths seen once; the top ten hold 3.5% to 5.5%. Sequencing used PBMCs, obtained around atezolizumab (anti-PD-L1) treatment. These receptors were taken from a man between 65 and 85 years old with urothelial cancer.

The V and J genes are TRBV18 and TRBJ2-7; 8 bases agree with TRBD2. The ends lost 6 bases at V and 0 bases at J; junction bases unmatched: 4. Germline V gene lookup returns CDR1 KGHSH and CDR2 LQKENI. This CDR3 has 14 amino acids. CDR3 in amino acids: CASSLGGASYEQYF. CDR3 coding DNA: TGTGCCAGCTCCCTCGGGGGGGCCTCCTACGAGCAGTACTTC. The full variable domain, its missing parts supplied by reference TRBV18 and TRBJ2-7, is NAGVMQNPRHLVRRRGQEARLRCSPMKGHSHVYWYRQLPEEGLKFMVYLQKENIIDESGMPKERFSAEFPKEGPSILRIQQVVRGDSAAYFCASSLGGASYEQYFGPGTRLTVT.

CDR3 sequence: CAISESRQNTEAFF. Written as DNA, the CDR3 is TGTGCCATCAGTGAGTCTCGACAGAACACTGAAGCTTTCTTT. The chain employs TRBV10-3 and TRBJ1-1, with no clear D. Germline values: CDR1 ENHRY, CDR2 SYGVKD. V was shortened by 0 bases and J by 1 base, with 6 bases between the two germline ends. There are 14 residues in the CDR3.

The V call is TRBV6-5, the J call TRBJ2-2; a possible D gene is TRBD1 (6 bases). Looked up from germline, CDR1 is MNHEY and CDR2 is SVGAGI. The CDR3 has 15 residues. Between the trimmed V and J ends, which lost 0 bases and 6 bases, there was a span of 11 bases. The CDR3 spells CASSYSAGTPGELFF. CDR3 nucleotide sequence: TGTGCCAGCAGTTACTCAGCAGGGACACCCGGGGAGCTGTTTTTT.

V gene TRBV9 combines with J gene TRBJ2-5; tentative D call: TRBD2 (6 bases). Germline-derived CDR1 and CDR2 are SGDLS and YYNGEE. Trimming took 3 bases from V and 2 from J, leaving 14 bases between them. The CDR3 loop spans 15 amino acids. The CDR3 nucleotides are TGTGCCAGCAGCGAGGGCGGGATGGGTCAAGAGACCCAGTACTTC. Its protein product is CASSEGGMGQETQYF.

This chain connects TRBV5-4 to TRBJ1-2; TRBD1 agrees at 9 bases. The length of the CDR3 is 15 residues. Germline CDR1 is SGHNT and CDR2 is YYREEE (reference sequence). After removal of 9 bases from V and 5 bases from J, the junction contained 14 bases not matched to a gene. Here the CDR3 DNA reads TGTGCCACCACACTACCACAGGGGGCGGGTTATGGCTACACCTTC. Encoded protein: CATTLPQGAGYGYTF.

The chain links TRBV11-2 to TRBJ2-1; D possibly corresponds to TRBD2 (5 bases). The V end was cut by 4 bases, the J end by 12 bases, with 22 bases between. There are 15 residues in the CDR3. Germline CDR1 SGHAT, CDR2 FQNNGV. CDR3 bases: TGTGCCAGCAGCTCGAGGGCACTAGTAAGGTTACCGCAGTTCTTC. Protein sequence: CASSSRALVRLPQFF.

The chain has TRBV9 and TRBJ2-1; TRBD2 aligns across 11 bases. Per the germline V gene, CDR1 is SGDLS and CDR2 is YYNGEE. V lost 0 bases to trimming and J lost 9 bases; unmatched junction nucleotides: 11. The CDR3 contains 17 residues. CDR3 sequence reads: CASSVELGTSGVGEQFF. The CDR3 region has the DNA TGTGCCAGCAGCGTAGAACTCGGGACTAGCGGTGTGGGTGAGCAGTTCTTC.

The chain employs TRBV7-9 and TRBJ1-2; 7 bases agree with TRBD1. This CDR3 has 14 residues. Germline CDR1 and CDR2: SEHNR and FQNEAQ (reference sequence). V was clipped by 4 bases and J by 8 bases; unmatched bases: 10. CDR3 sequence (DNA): TGTGCCAGCAGCTACGGAACAGGGGCTGGAGGCTACACCTTC. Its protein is CASSYGTGAGGYTF.

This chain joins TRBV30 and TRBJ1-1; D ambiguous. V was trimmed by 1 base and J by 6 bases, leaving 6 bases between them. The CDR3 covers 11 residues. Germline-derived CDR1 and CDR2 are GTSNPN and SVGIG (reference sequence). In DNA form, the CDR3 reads TGTGCCTGGAGTGCATCAGCTGAAGCTTTCTTT. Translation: CAWSASAEAFF.

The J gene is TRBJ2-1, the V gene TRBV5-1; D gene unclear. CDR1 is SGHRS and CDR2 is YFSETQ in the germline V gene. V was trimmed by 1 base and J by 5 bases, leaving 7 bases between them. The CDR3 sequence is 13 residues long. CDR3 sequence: CASSLPGNNEQFF. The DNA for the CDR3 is TGCGCCAGCAGCTTGCCAGGAAACAATGAGCAGTTCTTC.

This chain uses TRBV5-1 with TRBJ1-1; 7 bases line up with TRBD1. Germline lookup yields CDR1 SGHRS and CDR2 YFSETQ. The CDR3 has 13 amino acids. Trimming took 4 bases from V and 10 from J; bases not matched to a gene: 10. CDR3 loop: CASSPGTEEGAFF. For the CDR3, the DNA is TGCGCCAGCAGCCCCGGGACAGAGGAGGGAGCTTTCTTT.

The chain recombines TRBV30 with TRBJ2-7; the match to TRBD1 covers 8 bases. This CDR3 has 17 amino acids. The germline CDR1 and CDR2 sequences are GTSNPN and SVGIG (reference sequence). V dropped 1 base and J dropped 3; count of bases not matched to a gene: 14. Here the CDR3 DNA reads TGTGCCTGGAGTGCTAGGACAGGGATTTGGGGGATCTACGAGCAGTACTTC. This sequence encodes CAWSARTGIWGIYEQYF.

CDR3 amino acids: CASSLEGQSYEQYF. The DNA of the CDR3 is TGCGCCAGCAGCTTGGAGGGACAGTCCTACGAGCAGTACTTC. The chain links TRBV5-1 to TRBJ2-7, with 7 bases fitting TRBD1. CDR1 is SGHRS and CDR2 is YFSETQ in the germline V gene. This CDR3 is built from 14 residues. J gave up 1 base and V 0 bases, and 1 base lay outside the gene matches. The full variable domain, in which reference TRBV5-1 and TRBJ2-7 provide the parts outside the CDR3, is KAGVTQTPRYLIKTRGQQVTLSCSPISGHRSVSWYQQTPGQGLQFLFEYFSETQRNKGNFPGRFSGRQFSNSRSEMNVSTLELGDSALYLCASSLEGQSYEQYFGPGTRLTVT.

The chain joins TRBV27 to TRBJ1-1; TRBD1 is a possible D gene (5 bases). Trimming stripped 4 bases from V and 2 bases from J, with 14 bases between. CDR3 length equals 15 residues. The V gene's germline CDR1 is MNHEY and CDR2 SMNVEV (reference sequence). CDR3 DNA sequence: TGTGCCAGCAGTTCACTCGGGGGAAAAAACACTGAAGCTTTCTTT. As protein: CASSSLGGKNTEAFF.

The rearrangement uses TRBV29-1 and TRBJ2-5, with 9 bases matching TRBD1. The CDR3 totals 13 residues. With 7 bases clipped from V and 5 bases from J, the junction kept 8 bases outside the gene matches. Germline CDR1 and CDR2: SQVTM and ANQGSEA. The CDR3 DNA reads TGCAGCGACCAACAGGGGGCAGGGGAGACCCAGTACTTC. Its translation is CSDQQGAGETQYF.

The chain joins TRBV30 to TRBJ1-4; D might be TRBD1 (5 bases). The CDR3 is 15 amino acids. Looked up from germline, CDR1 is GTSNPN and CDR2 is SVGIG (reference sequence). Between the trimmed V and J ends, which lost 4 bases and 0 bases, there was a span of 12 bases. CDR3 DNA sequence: TGTGCCTGGACCCCCGACAGTGCAACTAATGAAAAACTGTTTTTT. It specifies CAWTPDSATNEKLFF.

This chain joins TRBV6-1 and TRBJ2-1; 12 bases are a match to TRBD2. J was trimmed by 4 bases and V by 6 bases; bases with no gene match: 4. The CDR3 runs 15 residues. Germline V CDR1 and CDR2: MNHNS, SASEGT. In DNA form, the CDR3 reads TGTGCCAGCAGGCTAGCGGGAGGGCCATACAATGAGCAGTTCTTC. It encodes CASRLAGGPYNEQFF.

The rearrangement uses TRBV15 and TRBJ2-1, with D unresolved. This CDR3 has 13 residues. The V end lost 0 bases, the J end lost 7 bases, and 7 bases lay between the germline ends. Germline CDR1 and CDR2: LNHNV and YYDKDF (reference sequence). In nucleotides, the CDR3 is TGTGCCACCAGCAGAGATAATCCGAATGAGCAGTTCTTC. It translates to CATSRDNPNEQFF.

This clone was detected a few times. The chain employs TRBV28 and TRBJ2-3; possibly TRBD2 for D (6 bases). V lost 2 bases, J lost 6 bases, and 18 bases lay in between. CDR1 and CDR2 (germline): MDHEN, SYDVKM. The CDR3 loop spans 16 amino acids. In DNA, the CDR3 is TGTGCCAGCAGTTTAATCCCCGGGAGCGGGTCGGATACGCAGTATTTT. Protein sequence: CASSLIPGSGSDTQYF.

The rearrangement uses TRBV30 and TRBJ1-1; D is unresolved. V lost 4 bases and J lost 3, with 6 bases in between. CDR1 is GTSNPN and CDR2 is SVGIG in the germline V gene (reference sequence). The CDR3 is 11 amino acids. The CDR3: CAWTFYTEAFF. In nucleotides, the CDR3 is TGTGCCTGGACTTTTTACACTGAAGCTTTCTTT.

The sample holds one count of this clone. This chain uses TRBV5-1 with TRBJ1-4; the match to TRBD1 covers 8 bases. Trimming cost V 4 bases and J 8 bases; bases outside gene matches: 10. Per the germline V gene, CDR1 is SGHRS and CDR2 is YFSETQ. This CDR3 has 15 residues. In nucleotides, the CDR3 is TGCGCCAGCAGCCTGACAGGGGCCCAGGGGGAAAAACTGTTTTTT. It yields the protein CASSLTGAQGEKLFF.

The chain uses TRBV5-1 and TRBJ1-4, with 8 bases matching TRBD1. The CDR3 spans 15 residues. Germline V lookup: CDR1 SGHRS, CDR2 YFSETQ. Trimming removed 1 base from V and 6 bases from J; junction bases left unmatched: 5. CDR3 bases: TGCGCCAGCAGCTTGCGGGACAGGAGGGATGAAAAACTGTTTTTT. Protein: CASSLRDRRDEKLFF.

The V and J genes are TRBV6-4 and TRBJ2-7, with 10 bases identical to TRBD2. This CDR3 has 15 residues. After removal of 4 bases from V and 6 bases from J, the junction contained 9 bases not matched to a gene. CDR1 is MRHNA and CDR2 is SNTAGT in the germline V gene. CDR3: CASSGAGGPDGEQYF. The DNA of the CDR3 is TGTGCCAGCAGTGGAGCGGGAGGGCCCGATGGCGAGCAGTACTTC.

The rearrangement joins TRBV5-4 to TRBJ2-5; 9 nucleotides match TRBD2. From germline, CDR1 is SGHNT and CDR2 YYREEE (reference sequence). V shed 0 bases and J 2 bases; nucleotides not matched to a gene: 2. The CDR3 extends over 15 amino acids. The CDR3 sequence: CASSLGLAGQETQYF. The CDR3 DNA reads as TGTGCCAGCAGCTTGGGGCTAGCGGGACAAGAGACCCAGTACTTC.

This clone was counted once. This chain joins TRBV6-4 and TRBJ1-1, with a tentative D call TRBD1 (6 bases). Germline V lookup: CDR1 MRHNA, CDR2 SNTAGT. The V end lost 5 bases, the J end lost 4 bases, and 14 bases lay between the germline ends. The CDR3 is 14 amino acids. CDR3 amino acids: CASSSEQGATEAFF. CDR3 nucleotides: TGTGCCAGCAGTAGCGAACAGGGAGCCACTGAAGCTTTCTTT.

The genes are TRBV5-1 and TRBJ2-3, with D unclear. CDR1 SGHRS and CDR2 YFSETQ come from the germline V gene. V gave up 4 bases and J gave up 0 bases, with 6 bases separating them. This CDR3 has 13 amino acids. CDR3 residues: CASSPQSTDTQYF. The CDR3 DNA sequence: TGCGCCAGCAGCCCTCAGAGCACAGATACGCAGTATTTT.

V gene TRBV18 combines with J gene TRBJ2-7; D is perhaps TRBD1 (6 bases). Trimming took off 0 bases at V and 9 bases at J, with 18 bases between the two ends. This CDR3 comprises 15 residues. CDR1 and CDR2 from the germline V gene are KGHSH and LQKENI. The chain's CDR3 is CASSPPLQGTGWQYF. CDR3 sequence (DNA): TGTGCCAGCTCACCACCGTTACAGGGCACAGGTTGGCAGTACTTC.

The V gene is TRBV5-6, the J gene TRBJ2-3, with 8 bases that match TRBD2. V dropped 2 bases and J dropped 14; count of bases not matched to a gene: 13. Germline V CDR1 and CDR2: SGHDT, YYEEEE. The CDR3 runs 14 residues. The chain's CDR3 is CASSFLHIAGLMYF. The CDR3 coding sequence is TGTGCCAGCAGCTTTTTACACATAGCGGGATTAATGTATTTT.

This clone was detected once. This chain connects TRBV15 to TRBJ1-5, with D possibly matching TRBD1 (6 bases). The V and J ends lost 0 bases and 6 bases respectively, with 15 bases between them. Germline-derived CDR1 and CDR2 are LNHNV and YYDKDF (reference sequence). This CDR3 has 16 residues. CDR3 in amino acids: CATSRDQTTGSQPQHF. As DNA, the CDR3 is TGTGCCACCAGCAGAGATCAAACAACAGGGAGTCAGCCCCAGCATTTT.